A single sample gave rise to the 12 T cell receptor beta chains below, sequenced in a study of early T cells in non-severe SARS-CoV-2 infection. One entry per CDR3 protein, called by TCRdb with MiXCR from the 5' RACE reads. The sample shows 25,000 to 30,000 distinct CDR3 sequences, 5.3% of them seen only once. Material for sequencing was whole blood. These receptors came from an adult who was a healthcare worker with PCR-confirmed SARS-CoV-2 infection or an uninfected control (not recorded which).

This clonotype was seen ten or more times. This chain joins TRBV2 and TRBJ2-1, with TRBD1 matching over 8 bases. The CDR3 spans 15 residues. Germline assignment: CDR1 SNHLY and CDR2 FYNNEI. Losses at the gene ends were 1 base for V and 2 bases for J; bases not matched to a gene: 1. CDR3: CASSEGTGTYNEQFF. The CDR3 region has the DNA TGTGCCAGCAGTGAAGGGACAGGGACCTACAATGAGCAGTTCTTC. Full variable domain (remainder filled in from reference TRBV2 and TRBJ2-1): EPEVTQTPSHQVTQMGQEVILRCVPISNHLYFYWYRQILGQKVEFLVSFYNNEISEKSEIFDDQFSVERPDGSNFTLKIRSTKLEDSAMYFCASSEGTGTYNEQFFGPGTRLTVL.

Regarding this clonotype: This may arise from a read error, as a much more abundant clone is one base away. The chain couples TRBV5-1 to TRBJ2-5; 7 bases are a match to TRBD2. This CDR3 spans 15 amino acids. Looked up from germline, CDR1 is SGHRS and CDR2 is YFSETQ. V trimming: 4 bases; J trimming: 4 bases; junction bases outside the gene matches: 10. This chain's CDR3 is CASSAARGGTETQYF. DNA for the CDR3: TGCGCCAGCAGCGCCGCCCGGGGAGGGACAGAGACCCAGTACTTC.

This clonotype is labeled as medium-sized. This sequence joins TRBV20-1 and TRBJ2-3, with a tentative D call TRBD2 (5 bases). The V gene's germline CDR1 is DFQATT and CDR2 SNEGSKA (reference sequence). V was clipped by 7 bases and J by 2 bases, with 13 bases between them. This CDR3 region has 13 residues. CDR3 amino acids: CSGASGLTDTQYF. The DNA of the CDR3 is TGCAGTGGGGCCAGCGGACTCACAGATACGCAGTATTTT.

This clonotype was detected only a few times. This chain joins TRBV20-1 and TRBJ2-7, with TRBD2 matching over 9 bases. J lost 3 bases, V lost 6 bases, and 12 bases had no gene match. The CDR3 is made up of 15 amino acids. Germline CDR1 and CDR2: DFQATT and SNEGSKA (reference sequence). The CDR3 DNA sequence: TGCAGTGCCCCGCTAAGCCTAGCGGGGAACTACGAGCAGTACTTC. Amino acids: CSAPLSLAGNYEQYF.

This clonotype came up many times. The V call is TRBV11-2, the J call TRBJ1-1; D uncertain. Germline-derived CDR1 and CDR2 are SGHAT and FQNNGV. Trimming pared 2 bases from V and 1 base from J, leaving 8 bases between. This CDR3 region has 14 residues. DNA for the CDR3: TGTGCCAGCAGCTTAATGCAGGAGAACACTGAAGCTTTCTTT. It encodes CASSLMQENTEAFF.

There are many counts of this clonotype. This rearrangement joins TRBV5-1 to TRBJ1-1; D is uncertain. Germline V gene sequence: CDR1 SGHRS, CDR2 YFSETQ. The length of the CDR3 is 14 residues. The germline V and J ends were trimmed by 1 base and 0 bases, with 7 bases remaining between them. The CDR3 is CASSLQDLNTEAFF. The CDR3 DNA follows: TGCGCCAGCAGCTTGCAGGATCTGAACACTGAAGCTTTCTTT.

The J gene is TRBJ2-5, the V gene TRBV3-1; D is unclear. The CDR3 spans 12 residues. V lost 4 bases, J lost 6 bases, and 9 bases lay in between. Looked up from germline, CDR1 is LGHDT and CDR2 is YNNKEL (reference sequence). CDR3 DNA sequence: TGTGCCAGCAGCCCATCCCAGAAGACCCAGTACTTC. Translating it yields CASSPSQKTQYF.

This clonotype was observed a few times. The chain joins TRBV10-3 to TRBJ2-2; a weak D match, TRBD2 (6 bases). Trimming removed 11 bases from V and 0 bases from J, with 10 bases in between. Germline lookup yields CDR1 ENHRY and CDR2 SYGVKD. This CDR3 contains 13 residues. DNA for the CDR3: TGTGCCGCCCGGGACTCGAACACCGGGGAGCTGTTTTTT. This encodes CAARDSNTGELFF.

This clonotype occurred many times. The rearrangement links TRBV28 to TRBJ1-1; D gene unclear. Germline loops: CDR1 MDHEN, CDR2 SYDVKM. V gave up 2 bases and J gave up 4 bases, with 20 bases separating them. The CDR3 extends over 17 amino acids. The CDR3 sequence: CASSLVILLKGGTEAFF. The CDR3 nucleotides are TGTGCCAGCAGTTTAGTAATCCTTCTTAAGGGAGGCACTGAAGCTTTCTTT.

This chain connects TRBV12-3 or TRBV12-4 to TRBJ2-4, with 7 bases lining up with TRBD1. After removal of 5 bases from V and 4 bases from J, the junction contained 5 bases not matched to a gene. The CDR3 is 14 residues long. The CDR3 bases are TGTGCCAGCAGTCTAGGGACAGTAAAAAACATTCAGTACTTC. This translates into CASSLGTVKNIQYF.

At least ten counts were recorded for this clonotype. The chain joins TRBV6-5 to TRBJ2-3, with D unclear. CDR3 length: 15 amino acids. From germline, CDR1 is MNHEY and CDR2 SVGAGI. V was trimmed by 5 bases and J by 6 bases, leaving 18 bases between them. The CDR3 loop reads CASSLSGESSDTQYF. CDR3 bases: TGTGCCAGCAGTCTGTCTGGCGAGAGCTCGGATACGCAGTATTTT.

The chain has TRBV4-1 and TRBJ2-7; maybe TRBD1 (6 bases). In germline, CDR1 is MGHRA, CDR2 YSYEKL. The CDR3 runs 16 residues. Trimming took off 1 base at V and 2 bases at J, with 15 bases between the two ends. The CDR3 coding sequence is TGCGCCAGCAGCCAAGCCGGGATCACAGGGCCCTACGAGCAGTACTTC. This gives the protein CASSQAGITGPYEQYF.